This T cell receptor (beta chain) stems from a study of T cell responses to AZD1222 COVID-19 vaccine. Profiled with immunoSEQ multiplex PCR; TCRdb holds only in-frame clones, not every one. The sample carries over 150,000 clones, about 86% recorded once. Germline trimming cut 4 bases from V and 5 bases from J; bases unmatched to any gene: 5. The CDR3 totals 14 residues. CDR1 and CDR2 (germline): SGHRS, YFSETQ. V gene TRBV5-1 combines with J gene TRBJ2-3, with 9 bases aligning to TRBD2. The sequence came from an adult in good health. Sequencing was performed on peripheral blood, taken on day 0 of MenACWY control vaccination. Here the CDR3 reads CASSHGTSLDTQYF. As DNA, the CDR3 is TGCGCCAGCAGCCACGGGACTAGCTTAGATACGCAGTATTTT.